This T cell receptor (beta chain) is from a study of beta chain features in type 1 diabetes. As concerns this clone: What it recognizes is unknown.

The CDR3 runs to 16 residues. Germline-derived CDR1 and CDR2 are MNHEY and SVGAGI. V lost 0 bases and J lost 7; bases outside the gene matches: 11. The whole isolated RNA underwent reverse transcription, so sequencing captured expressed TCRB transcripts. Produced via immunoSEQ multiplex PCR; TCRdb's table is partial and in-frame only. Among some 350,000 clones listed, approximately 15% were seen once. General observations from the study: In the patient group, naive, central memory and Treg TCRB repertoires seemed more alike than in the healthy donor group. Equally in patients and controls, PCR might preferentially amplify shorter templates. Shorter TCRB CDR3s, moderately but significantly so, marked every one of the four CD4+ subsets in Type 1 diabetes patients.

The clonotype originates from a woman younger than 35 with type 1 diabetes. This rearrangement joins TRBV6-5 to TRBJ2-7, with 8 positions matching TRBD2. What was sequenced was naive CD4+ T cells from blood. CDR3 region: CASSYSADLAGDEQYF. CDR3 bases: TGTGCCAGCAGTTACTCTGCTGATCTAGCGGGTGATGAGCAGTACTTC.